Presented here are 5 T cell receptor beta chains from one specimen sequenced in a study of blood T cell repertoires in COVID-19. Repertoires were generated with immunoSEQ multiplex PCR, while TCRdb's copy carries only in-frame clones and drops some. Counted here are roughly 290,000 clones, 70% to 90% occurring once; the ten biggest clones make up about 2.2%. Material: peripheral blood. Receptors were obtained from a woman aged 30 to 39 who had recovered from COVID-19.

J is TRBJ2-2 and V is TRBV4-3; TRBD1 might be the D (5 bases). Germline lookup yields CDR1 LGHNA and CDR2 YSLEER. The CDR3 extends over 13 amino acids. V shed 0 bases and J shed 7 bases, with 6 bases lying between them. The CDR3 DNA is TGCGCCAGCAGCCAAGAACAGGTCGGGGAGCTGTTTTTT. Its translation is CASSQEQVGELFF.

This chain uses TRBV19 with TRBJ1-1; D might be TRBD1 (6 bases). With 9 bases removed from V and 0 bases from J, the gap between germline ends came to 11 bases. Looked up from germline, CDR1 is LNHDA and CDR2 is SQIVND (reference sequence). CDR3 length equals 13 residues. CDR3 protein: CASRQDLNTEAFF. The CDR3 coding sequence is TGTGCCAGCCGACAGGACCTGAACACTGAAGCTTTCTTT.

This rearrangement joins TRBV2 to TRBJ2-1; 9 nucleotides match TRBD2. The CDR3 is 15 residues long. CDR1 and CDR2 from the germline V gene are SNHLY and FYNNEI. V was pared by 5 bases and J by 7 bases, with 9 bases of the junction left unmatched. The CDR3, as DNA: TGTGCCAGCAGTCTTCTCCCGCTAGCGGGGAATGAGCAGTTCTTC. Residues: CASSLLPLAGNEQFF.

V and J are TRBV4-1 and TRBJ2-5; possibly TRBD1 for D (5 bases). This CDR3 is 14 amino acids long. V lost 0 bases to trimming and J lost 4 bases, with 9 bases between them. Looked up from germline, CDR1 is MGHRA and CDR2 is YSYEKL. The CDR3 nucleotides read TGCGCCAGCAGCCAAGATCCAGGGCGAGAGACCCAGTACTTC. Protein product: CASSQDPGRETQYF.

The V gene is TRBV28, the J gene TRBJ1-1; D remains ambiguous. Per germline, CDR1 MDHEN and CDR2 SYDVKM. Deletions cut 6 bases from V and 0 bases from J, with 8 bases between. The CDR3 sequence is 13 residues long. In DNA, the CDR3 is TGTGCCAGCAGAGCCCCTATGAACACTGAAGCTTTCTTT. Amino acids: CASRAPMNTEAFF.